The present TCR beta chain was sequenced within a study of Graves' ophthalmopathy and Graves' hyperthyroidism. This clonotype was seen at least ten times. RNA served as the template for amplifying TCR beta CDR3 regions. RT-PCR with HTBI primers came first, then second-round multiplex PCR. TCRdb processed the multiplex PCR reads anew with MiXCR; each CDR3 protein has one entry. The sample lists roughly 350,000 distinct CDR3 sequences, about 17% seen once, with roughly 2.3% in the top ten. V was trimmed by 6 bases and J by 2 bases, leaving 13 bases between them. This CDR3 spans 14 amino acids. From germline, CDR1 is LNHDA and CDR2 SQIVND (reference sequence).

The sequence came from an adult woman with stable Graves' hyperthyroidism. Sequencing was done on a sample of peripheral blood. This chain connects TRBV19 to TRBJ1-2; no reliable D call. This chain's CDR3 is CASRGADTNYGYTF. Written as DNA, the CDR3 is TGTGCCAGTAGGGGAGCAGACACGAACTATGGCTACACCTTC.